These 11 T cell receptor beta chains originate from one sample sequenced in a study of blood T cell repertoires in COVID-19. This table comes from immunoSEQ multiplex PCR, and its TCRdb copy is limited to in-frame clones, with some not included. The sample gives 250,000 to 350,000 clones, 86% of which show up once; 13% is in the top ten. Sequenced sample: peripheral blood. These receptors were obtained from a woman between 70 and 85 years old with COVID-19, enrolled during active disease.

This clone was seen only once. The genes are TRBV24-1 and TRBJ2-1; D possibly corresponds to TRBD2 (6 bases). The CDR3 has 14 amino acids. The V and J ends lost 2 bases and 7 bases respectively, with 11 bases between them. Germline V gene sequence: CDR1 KGHDR, CDR2 SFDVKD. The CDR3 is CATSDSGVGNEQFF. CDR3 in DNA: TGTGCCACCAGTGATTCGGGGGTGGGGAATGAGCAGTTCTTC.

The chain recombines TRBV9 with TRBJ1-1; 9 positions agree with TRBD1. V was clipped by 4 bases and J by 10 bases; unmatched bases: 8. CDR1 is SGDLS and CDR2 is YYNGEE in the germline V gene. This CDR3 is 13 amino acids long. The CDR3, as DNA: TGTGCCAGCAGCCCTTGGGGACAGGGCAGAGCTTTCTTT. This encodes CASSPWGQGRAFF. The whole variable domain, filled in from reference TRBV9 and TRBJ1-1, reads DSGVTQTPKHLITATGQRVTLRCSPRSGDLSVYWYQQSLDQGLQFLIQYYNGEERAKGNILERFSAQQFPDLHSELNLSSLELGDSALYFCASSPWGQGRAFFGQGTRLTVV.

The chain employs TRBV28 and TRBJ1-5; the D gene is possibly TRBD1 (5 bases). This CDR3 contains 14 residues. The ends were cut back, 4 bases at V and 0 bases at J, with 7 bases in the middle. CDR1 and CDR2 (germline): MDHEN, SYDVKM. CDR3 amino acids: CASSYRYSNQPQHF. The CDR3 DNA reads as TGTGCCAGCAGTTACAGGTATAGCAATCAGCCCCAGCATTTT.

As concerns this clone: Since a much larger clone is just one base distant, this may be a read error. Other DNA sequences within the sample encode an identical CDR3. V usage is TRBV11-2 and J usage is TRBJ2-7, with TRBD2 identical over 12 bases. Germline lookup yields CDR1 SGHAT and CDR2 FQNNGV. CDR3 length equals 16 residues. Losses at the gene ends were 11 bases for V and 0 bases for J; bases not matched to a gene: 11. This CDR3 reads CARGLAGGGSSYEQYF. The CDR3 nucleotides are TGTGCCCGCGGGCTAGCGGGGGGGGGCAGCTCCTACGAGCAGTACTTC.

V and J are TRBV21-1 and TRBJ1-3; the D call of TRBD1 is as the table states it, not checked on the DNA. TRBV21-1 is a pseudogene. This CDR3 is built from 19 residues. In DNA, the CDR3 is TGTGCCAGCAGCAATTTTAAGGTAGGGGGTCCTAGCTCTGGAAACACCATATATTTT. Translated, it gives CASSNFKVGGPSSGNTIYF.

V usage is TRBV19 and J usage is TRBJ2-1; 10 bases agree with TRBD2. CDR3 length equals 15 residues. Germline values: CDR1 LNHDA, CDR2 SQIVND (reference sequence). V lost 5 bases, J lost 3 bases, and 4 bases stayed unmatched. In DNA form, the CDR3 reads TGTGCCAGTAGTGTAGCGGGGGGCCGCTACAATGAGCAGTTCTTC. Its protein is CASSVAGGRYNEQFF. Full variable domain (missing parts from reference TRBV19 and TRBJ2-1): DGGITQSPKYLFRKEGQNVTLSCEQNLNHDAMYWYRQDPGQGLRLIYYSQIVNDFQKGDIAEGYSVSREKKESFPLTVTSAQKNPTAFYLCASSVAGGRYNEQFFGPGTRLTVL.

This clone was seen more than once but under ten times. This rearrangement joins TRBV29-1 to TRBJ1-2; D unclear. Germline-derived CDR1 and CDR2 are SQVTM and ANQGSEA. V lost 2 bases and J lost 6, with 13 bases in between. CDR3 length equals 13 residues. The DNA of the CDR3 is TGCAGCGTTGAAAGTAGAAGGGAGAATGGCTACACCTTC. It yields the protein CSVESRRENGYTF.

The V and J genes are TRBV4-1 and TRBJ1-2, with 9 nucleotides matching TRBD1. The ends lost 4 bases at V and 8 bases at J; junction bases unmatched: 8. The CDR3 has 14 residues. CDR1 MGHRA and CDR2 YSYEKL come from the germline V gene. CDR3 loop: CASSLLDRGGGYTF. The CDR3 DNA sequence: TGCGCCAGCAGCCTACTGGACAGGGGAGGCGGCTACACCTTC.

About this clone: The sample carries other DNA sequences with the same CDR3. The V gene is TRBV30, the J gene TRBJ2-5, with D perhaps matching TRBD2 (7 bases). Trimming left V 1 base short and J 1 base short, with 10 bases between. Germline V gene data show CDR1 as GTSNPN and CDR2 as SVGIG (reference sequence). CDR3 length: 14 amino acids. The CDR3 is CAWSGGGAQETQYF. CDR3 in DNA: TGTGCCTGGAGTGGTGGGGGGGCCCAAGAGACCCAGTACTTC.

The chain combines TRBV1 with TRBJ2-5; the DNA was not used to check the table's D call, TRBD1. TRBV1 is a pseudogene segment. The CDR3 is made up of 17 amino acids. The CDR3 DNA is TGCACCAGCAGCCACGCCCCCCAGGGGGCGCGTCAAGAGACCCAGTACTTC. Its protein product is CTSSHAPQGARQETQYF.

The chain recombines TRBV9 with TRBJ2-7; D uncertain. Germline-derived CDR1 and CDR2 are SGDLS and YYNGEE. CDR3 size: 14 residues. V was trimmed by 0 bases and J by 3 bases, leaving 10 bases between them. The CDR3 nucleotides are TGTGCCAGCAGCGTAGATTTGCAGGACTACGAGCAGTACTTC. Its protein product is CASSVDLQDYEQYF.